These 20 T cell receptor beta chains originate from one sample sequenced in a study of blood T cell repertoires in COVID-19. The table came from immunoSEQ multiplex PCR; TCRdb's copy has only in-frame clones and leaves some out. The sample consists of about 160,000 clones, 70% to 85% of them appearing once. Sequencing was done on a sample of peripheral blood. These TCRs come from an elderly woman with acute or convalescent COVID-19.

Here the CDR3 DNA reads TGTGCCACCAGCAGAGATCTATACGGACAGGGATACGACAATGAGCAGTTCTTC. It is translated as CATSRDLYGQGYDNEQFF. The chain joins TRBV15 to TRBJ2-1; TRBD1 matches at 8 bases. Germline V gene sequence: CDR1 LNHNV, CDR2 YYDKDF (reference sequence). This CDR3 comprises 18 residues. V lost 0 bases to trimming and J lost 5 bases; unmatched junction nucleotides: 12.

V and J are TRBV30 and TRBJ1-1; the match to TRBD1 covers 12 bases. Germline values: CDR1 GTSNPN, CDR2 SVGIG (reference sequence). Trimming took 3 bases from V and 1 from J; bases not matched to a gene: 6. This CDR3 spans 16 amino acids. DNA for the CDR3: TGTGCCTGGAGAAACCGGGACAGGGGGCGGAACACTGAAGCTTTCTTT. This codes for CAWRNRDRGRNTEAFF.

The genes are TRBV6-6 and TRBJ2-1; 10 nucleotides align to TRBD2. This CDR3 spans 13 amino acids. Germline CDR1 reads MNHNY; CDR2 reads SVGAGI (reference sequence). V dropped 4 bases and J dropped 13; count of bases not matched to a gene: 7. CDR3 residues: CASSSASGSLQFF. The CDR3 region has the DNA TGTGCCAGCAGTTCTGCTAGCGGGAGCCTCCAGTTCTTC.

This chain uses TRBV5-4 with TRBJ2-3; weak D call: TRBD2 (5 bases). V was trimmed by 3 bases and J by 3 bases, leaving 14 bases between them. The CDR3 is made up of 15 amino acids. Germline CDR1 is SGHNT and CDR2 is YYREEE (reference sequence). The CDR3 sequence is CASSSPLAPTDTQYF. In nucleotides, the CDR3 is TGTGCCAGCAGCTCCCCTCTAGCCCCGACAGATACGCAGTATTTT.

V gene TRBV4-3 combines with J gene TRBJ2-7; TRBD2 matches 8 bases. Germline CDR1 is LGHNA and CDR2 is YSLEER. The CDR3 consists of 18 residues. J gave up 4 bases and V 1 base, and 15 bases lay outside the gene matches. This CDR3 is CASSQAWARAGVAYEQYF. The CDR3 region has the DNA TGCGCCAGCAGCCAAGCTTGGGCTCGAGCGGGAGTCGCTTACGAGCAGTACTTC.

This chain joins TRBV4-2 and TRBJ2-1; 7 nucleotides agree with TRBD2. This CDR3 is 16 amino acids long. The trim removed 0 bases at V and 8 bases at J, leaving 10 bases unmatched. Germline lookup yields CDR1 LGHNA and CDR2 YNFKEQ. In DNA, the CDR3 is TGTGCCAGCAGCCAAGATCGCGGGGGACTATCGGATGAGCAGTTCTTC. Its protein product is CASSQDRGGLSDEQFF.

As DNA, the CDR3 is TGTGCCAGCAGTTCTGGCGGGAGTCGGACTCTAGCCAAAAACATTCAGTACTTC. It yields the protein CASSSGGSRTLAKNIQYF. The chain has TRBV5-4 and TRBJ2-4; 7 nucleotides align to TRBD2. V was pared by 5 bases and J by 0 bases, with 14 bases of the junction left unmatched. CDR3 length equals 18 residues. Germline values: CDR1 SGHNT, CDR2 YYREEE (reference sequence).

This rearrangement joins TRBV5-5 to TRBJ1-3; the D is unclear. The CDR3 totals 18 residues. CDR1 SGHKS and CDR2 YYEKEE come from the germline V gene (reference sequence). V dropped 0 bases and J dropped 0 bases, with 16 bases sitting between them. The CDR3 sequence is CASSLGAQYRLSGNTIYF. As DNA, the CDR3 is TGTGCCAGCAGCTTGGGTGCTCAGTACCGTCTCTCTGGAAACACCATATATTTT.

A note on this clone: The DNA is left out, because the CDR3 cannot be placed on it with certainty; the CDR3 is given as TCRdb lists it. The CDR3 here is CASSRGTGQVGSGANVLTF. The gene calls are TRBV21-1 and TRBJ2-6; TRBD1, the D gene given by the table, was not confirmed from the DNA. TRBV21-1 is assigned pseudogene status. The length of the CDR3 is 19 amino acids, counting both ends.

The rearrangement links TRBV5-1 to TRBJ1-5; 7 nucleotides match TRBD1. This CDR3 comprises 15 residues. J gave up 2 bases and V 4 bases, and 6 bases lay outside the gene matches. Germline V gene sequence: CDR1 SGHRS, CDR2 YFSETQ. The CDR3 coding sequence is TGCGCCAGCAGCCCTAAAGGGGGCGGCAATCAGCCCCAGCATTTT. Protein product: CASSPKGGGNQPQHF.

This clone turned up a few times. This sequence joins TRBV28 and TRBJ1-5; D is possibly TRBD1 (6 bases). The V and J ends lost 2 bases and 7 bases respectively, with 15 bases between them. Germline V gene sequence: CDR1 MDHEN, CDR2 SYDVKM. CDR3 length: 15 residues. CDR3 nucleotides: TGTGCCAGCAGTTTACTAGCGGCAGGGGCGCAGCCCCAGCATTTT. The encoded protein is CASSLLAAGAQPQHF.

The chain couples TRBV11-3 to TRBJ2-1; 9 bases are a match to TRBD1. Looked up from germline, CDR1 is SGHNT and CDR2 is YENEEA. The CDR3 spans 15 residues. The trim removed 4 bases at V and 2 bases at J, leaving 3 bases unmatched. This CDR3 is CASSSGQGPYNEQFF. DNA for the CDR3: TGTGCCAGCAGCTCGGGACAGGGCCCCTACAATGAGCAGTTCTTC.

V is TRBV5-4 and J is TRBJ2-1; a possible D gene is TRBD2 (6 bases). CDR3 length: 15 amino acids. The V end was cut by 7 bases, the J end by 0 bases, with 14 bases between. The germline gives CDR1 SGHNT, CDR2 YYREEE (reference sequence). The CDR3 DNA follows: TGTGCCAGCGAGCGGGCCACCCCCTCCTACAATGAGCAGTTCTTC. Translation: CASERATPSYNEQFF.

The CDR3 DNA sequence: TGTGCCAGCAGCTTAAAAACAGGGGGTACCTATGGCTACACCTTC. This codes for CASSLKTGGTYGYTF. The chain uses TRBV7-9 and TRBJ1-2; 8 positions match TRBD1. The V and J ends lost 2 bases and 4 bases, in that order; junction bases with no gene match: 6. CDR3 length equals 15 residues. The germline V gene has CDR1 SEHNR and CDR2 FQNEAQ (reference sequence).

V is TRBV20-1 and J is TRBJ2-1; D not certain. This CDR3 spans 11 amino acids. V was cut by 6 bases and J by 9 bases, with 12 bases left in between. From germline, CDR1 is DFQATT and CDR2 SNEGSKA (reference sequence). Here the CDR3 reads CSASSSGEQFF. CDR3 sequence (DNA): TGCAGTGCCTCATCGTCGGGTGAGCAGTTCTTC.

V is TRBV4-1 and J is TRBJ2-7; 11 bases are shared with TRBD2. Germline V gene data show CDR1 as MGHRA and CDR2 as YSYEKL. The CDR3 loop spans 16 amino acids. With V trimmed by 2 bases and J by 4 bases, 7 bases remained unmatched. This chain's CDR3 is CASSQLTSGSGYEQYF. For the CDR3, the DNA is TGCGCCAGCAGCCAACTTACTAGCGGGAGTGGGTACGAGCAGTACTTC.

In its sample, this clone was seen once. The chain couples TRBV5-1 to TRBJ2-7; 10 bases map to TRBD1. CDR1 is SGHRS and CDR2 is YFSETQ in the germline V gene. Trimming cost V 6 bases and J 1 base; bases outside gene matches: 7. The CDR3 has 15 amino acids. CDR3 coding DNA: TGCGCCAGCACCCTAACGGGACAGGGGTCCTACGAGCAGTACTTC. Its translation is CASTLTGQGSYEQYF.

This chain links TRBV11-3 with TRBJ2-1; D unclear. Trimming cost V 5 bases and J 4 bases, with 12 bases left between them. The length of the CDR3 is 14 residues. Germline CDR1 is SGHNT and CDR2 is YENEEA. CDR3 sequence reads: CASSRLGEYNEQFF. In nucleotides, the CDR3 is TGTGCCAGCAGCAGACTGGGTGAATACAATGAGCAGTTCTTC.

This chain links TRBV7-2 with TRBJ1-2, with 7 bases aligning to TRBD1. V trimming: 4 bases; J trimming: 0 bases; junction bases outside the gene matches: 8. The CDR3 contains 16 residues. CDR1 is SGHTA and CDR2 is FQGNSA in the germline V gene. The CDR3 coding sequence is TGTGCCAGCAGCTATCACCAGGGGGTAGCTAACTATGGCTACACCTTC. Translating it yields CASSYHQGVANYGYTF.

The V gene is TRBV4-1, the J gene TRBJ2-7, with 9 bases matching TRBD1. The CDR3 is 15 residues long. CDR1 and CDR2 (germline): MGHRA, YSYEKL. The V gene end was trimmed by 2 bases and the J gene end by 3 bases; junction bases not matched to a gene: 5. The CDR3 DNA follows: TGCGCCAGCAGCCAAACCACAGGGGGCGGCTACGAGCAGTACTTC. Its translation is CASSQTTGGGYEQYF.